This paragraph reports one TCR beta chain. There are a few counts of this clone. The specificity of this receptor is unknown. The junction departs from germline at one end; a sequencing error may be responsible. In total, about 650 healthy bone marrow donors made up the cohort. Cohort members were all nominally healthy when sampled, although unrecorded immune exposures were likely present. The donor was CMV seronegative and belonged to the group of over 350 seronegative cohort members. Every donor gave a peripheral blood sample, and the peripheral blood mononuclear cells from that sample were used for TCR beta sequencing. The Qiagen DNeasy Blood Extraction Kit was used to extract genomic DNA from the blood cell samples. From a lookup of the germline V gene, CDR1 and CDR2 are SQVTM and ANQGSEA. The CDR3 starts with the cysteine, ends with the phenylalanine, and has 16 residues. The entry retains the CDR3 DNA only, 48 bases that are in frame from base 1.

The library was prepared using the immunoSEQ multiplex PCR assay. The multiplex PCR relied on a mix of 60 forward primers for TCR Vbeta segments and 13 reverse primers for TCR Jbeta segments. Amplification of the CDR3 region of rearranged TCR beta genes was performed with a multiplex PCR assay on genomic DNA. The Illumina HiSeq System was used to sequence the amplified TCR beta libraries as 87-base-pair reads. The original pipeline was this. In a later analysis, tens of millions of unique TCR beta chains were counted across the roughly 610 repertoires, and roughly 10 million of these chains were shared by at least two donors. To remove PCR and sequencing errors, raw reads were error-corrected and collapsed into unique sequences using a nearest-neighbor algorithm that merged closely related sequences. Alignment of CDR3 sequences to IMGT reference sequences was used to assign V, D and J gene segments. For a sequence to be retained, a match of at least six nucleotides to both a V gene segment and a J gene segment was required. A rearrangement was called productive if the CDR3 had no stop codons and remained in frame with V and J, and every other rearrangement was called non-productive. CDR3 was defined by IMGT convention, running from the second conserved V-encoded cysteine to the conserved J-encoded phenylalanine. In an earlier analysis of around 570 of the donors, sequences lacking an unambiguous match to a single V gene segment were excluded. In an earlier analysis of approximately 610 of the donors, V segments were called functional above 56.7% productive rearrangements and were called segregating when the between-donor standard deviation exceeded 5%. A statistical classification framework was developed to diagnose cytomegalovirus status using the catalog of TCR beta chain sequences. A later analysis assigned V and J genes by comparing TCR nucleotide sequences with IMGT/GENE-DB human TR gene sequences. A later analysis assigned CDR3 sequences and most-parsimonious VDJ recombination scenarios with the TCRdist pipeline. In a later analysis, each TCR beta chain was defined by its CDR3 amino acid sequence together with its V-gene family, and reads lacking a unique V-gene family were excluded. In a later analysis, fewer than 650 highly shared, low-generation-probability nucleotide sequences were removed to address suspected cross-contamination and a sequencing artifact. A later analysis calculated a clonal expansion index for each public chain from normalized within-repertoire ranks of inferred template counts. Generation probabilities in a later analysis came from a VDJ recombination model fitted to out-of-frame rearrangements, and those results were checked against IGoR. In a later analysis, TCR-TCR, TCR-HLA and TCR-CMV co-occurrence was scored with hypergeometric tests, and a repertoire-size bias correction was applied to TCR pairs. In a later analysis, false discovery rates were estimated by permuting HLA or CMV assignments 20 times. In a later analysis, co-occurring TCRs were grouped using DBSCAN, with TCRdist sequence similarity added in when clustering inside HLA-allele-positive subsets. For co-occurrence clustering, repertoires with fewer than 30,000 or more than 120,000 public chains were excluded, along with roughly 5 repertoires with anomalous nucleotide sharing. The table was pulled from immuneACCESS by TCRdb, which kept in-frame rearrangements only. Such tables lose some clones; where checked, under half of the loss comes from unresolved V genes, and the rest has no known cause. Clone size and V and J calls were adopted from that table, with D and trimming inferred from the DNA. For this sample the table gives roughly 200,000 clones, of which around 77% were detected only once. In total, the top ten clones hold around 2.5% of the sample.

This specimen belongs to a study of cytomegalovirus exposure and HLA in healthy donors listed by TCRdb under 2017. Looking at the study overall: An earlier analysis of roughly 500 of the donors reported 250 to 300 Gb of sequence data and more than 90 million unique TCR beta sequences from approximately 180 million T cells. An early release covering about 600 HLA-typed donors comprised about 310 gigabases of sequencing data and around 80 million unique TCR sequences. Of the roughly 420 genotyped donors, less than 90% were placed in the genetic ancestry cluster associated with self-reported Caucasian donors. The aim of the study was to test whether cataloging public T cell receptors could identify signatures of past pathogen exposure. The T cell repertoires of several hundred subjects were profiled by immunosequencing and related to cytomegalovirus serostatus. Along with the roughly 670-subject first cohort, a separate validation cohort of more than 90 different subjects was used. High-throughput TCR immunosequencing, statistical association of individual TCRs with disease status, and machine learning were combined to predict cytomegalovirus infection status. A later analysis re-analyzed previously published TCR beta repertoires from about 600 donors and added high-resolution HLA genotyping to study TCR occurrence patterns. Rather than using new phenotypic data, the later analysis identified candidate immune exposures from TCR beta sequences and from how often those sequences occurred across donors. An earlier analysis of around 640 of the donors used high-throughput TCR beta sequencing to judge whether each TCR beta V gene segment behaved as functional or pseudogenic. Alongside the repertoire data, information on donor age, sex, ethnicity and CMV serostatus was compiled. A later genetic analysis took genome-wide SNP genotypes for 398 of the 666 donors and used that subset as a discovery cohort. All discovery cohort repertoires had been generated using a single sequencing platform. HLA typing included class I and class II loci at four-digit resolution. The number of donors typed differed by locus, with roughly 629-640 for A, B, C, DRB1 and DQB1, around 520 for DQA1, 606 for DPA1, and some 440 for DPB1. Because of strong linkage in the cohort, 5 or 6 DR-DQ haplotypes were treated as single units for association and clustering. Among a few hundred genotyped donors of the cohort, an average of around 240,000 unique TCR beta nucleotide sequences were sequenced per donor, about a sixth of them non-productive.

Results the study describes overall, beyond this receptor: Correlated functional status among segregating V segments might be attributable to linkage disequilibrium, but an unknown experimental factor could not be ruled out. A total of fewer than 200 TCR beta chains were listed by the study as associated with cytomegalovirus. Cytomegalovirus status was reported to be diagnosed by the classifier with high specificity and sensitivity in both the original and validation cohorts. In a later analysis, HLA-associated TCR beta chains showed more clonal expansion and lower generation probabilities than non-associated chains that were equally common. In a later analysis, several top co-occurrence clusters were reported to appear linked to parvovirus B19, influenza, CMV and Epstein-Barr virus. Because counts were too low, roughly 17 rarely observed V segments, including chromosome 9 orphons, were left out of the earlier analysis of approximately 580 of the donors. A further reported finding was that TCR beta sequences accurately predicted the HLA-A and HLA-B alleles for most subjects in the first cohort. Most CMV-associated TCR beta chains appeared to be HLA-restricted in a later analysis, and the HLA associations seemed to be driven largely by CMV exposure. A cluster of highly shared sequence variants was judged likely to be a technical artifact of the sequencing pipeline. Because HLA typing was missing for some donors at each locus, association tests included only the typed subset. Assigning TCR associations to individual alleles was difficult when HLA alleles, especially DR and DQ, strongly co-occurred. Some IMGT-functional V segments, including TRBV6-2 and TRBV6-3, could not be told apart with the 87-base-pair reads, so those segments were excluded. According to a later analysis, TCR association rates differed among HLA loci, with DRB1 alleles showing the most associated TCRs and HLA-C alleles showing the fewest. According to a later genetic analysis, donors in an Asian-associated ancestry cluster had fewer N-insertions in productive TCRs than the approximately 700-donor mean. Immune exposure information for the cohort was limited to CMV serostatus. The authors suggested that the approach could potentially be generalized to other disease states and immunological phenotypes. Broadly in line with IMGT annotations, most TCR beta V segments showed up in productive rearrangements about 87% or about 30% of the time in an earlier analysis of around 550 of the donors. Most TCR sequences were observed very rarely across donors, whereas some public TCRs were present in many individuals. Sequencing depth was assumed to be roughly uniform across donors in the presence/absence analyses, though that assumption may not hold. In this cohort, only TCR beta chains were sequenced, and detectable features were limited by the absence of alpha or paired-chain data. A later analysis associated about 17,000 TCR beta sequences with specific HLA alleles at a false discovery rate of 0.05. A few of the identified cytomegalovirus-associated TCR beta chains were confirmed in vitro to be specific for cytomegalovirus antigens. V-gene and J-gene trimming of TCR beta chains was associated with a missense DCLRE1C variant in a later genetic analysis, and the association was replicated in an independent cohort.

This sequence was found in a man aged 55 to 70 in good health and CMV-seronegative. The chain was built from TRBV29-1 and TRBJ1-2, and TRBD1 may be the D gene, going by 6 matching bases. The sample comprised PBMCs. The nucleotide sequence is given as TGCAGCGTGGGGGGCCCGGGGGGGGAGGGCAACTATGGCTACCCCTTC. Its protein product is CSVGGPGGEGNYGYPF.